What follows are 11 T cell receptor beta chains derived from one specimen sequenced in a study of T cell responses to AZD1222 COVID-19 vaccine. Data came from immunoSEQ multiplex PCR; TCRdb stores just in-frame clones and leaves some out. The sample lists 110,000 or so clones; 75% to 90% were seen once. The specimen was peripheral blood, collected 28 days after the second AZD1222 dose. All receptors come from an adult who received the AZD1222 COVID-19 vaccine.

The chain carries TRBV27 and TRBJ2-7, with 11 nucleotides matching TRBD2. V shed 5 bases, J shed 4 bases, and the junction held 7 bases outside the gene matches. The CDR3 has 15 residues. From germline, CDR1 is MNHEY and CDR2 SMNVEV (reference sequence). CDR3 sequence (DNA): TGTGCCAGCAGTCTGGCCGGGACTAGCGGATACGAGCAGTACTTC. It translates to CASSLAGTSGYEQYF.

The chain is built from TRBV7-9 and TRBJ2-1, with D hard to call. Germline CDR1 is SEHNR and CDR2 is FQNEAQ (reference sequence). The CDR3 contains 19 residues. V was clipped by 4 bases and J by 0 bases, with 22 bases between them. The CDR3 reads CASSYSAFGRKSSYNEQFF. For the CDR3, the DNA is TGTGCCAGCAGCTACTCCGCCTTTGGACGGAAAAGCTCCTACAATGAGCAGTTCTTC.

This chain uses TRBV7-2 with TRBJ2-2, with TRBD2 matching 9 bases. The CDR3 has 15 residues. Germline values: CDR1 SGHTA, CDR2 FQGNSA. Trimming at V came to 5 bases and at J to 6 bases, leaving 7 bases not matched to a gene. CDR3 protein: CASSGVLAGSGELFF. In nucleotides, the CDR3 is TGTGCCAGCAGCGGGGTGCTAGCGGGATCCGGGGAGCTGTTTTTT. The full variable domain, in which reference TRBV7-2 and TRBJ2-2 provide the parts outside the CDR3, is GAGVSQSPSNKVTEKGKDVELRCDPISGHTALYWYRQSLGQGLEFLIYFQGNSAPDKSGLPSDRFSAERTGGSVSTLTIQRTQQEDSAVYLCASSGVLAGSGELFFGEGSRLTVL.

The genes are TRBV7-2 and TRBJ2-2; weak D call: TRBD2 (5 bases). V was clipped by 2 bases and J by 6 bases, with 10 bases between them. The CDR3 totals 14 residues. Germline V gene sequence: CDR1 SGHTA, CDR2 FQGNSA. As DNA, the CDR3 is TGTGCCAGCAGCTTAAGCCGGGAATCCGGGGAGCTGTTTTTT. Translated: CASSLSRESGELFF. Filled out from reference TRBV7-2 and TRBJ2-2, the complete variable domain reads GAGVSQSPSNKVTEKGKDVELRCDPISGHTALYWYRQSLGQGLEFLIYFQGNSAPDKSGLPSDRFSAERTGGSVSTLTIQRTQQEDSAVYLCASSLSRESGELFFGEGSRLTVL.

CDR3 protein: CASSVGPGGPVQFF. CDR3 sequence (DNA): TGTGCCAGCAGCGTAGGTCCGGGAGGGCCGGTGCAGTTCTTC. The J gene is TRBJ2-1, the V gene TRBV9; 8 bases are a match to TRBD2. The J segment lost 12 bases and the V segment lost 0 bases, leaving 8 bases of the junction unmatched. This CDR3 is built from 14 residues. CDR1 is SGDLS and CDR2 is YYNGEE in the germline V gene.

This chain links TRBV27 with TRBJ2-2; D not resolved. Germline lookup yields CDR1 MNHEY and CDR2 SMNVEV (reference sequence). There are 16 residues in the CDR3. V was pared by 2 bases and J by 9 bases, with 19 bases between. This chain's CDR3 is CASSLVAGGNQRELFF. The CDR3 bases are TGTGCCAGCAGTTTAGTGGCCGGTGGAAATCAAAGGGAGCTGTTTTTT.

This rearrangement joins TRBV7-8 to TRBJ2-3; 7 bases map to TRBD2. The trim removed 1 base at V and 0 bases at J, leaving 1 base unmatched. Per germline, CDR1 SGHVS and CDR2 FQNEAQ. There are 15 residues in the CDR3. The CDR3 coding sequence is TGTGCCAGCAGCTTAGTCGGGGGGAGCACAGATACGCAGTATTTT. Translating it yields CASSLVGGSTDTQYF.

The rearrangement uses TRBV7-2 and TRBJ2-3; 8 bases line up with TRBD2. Germline loops: CDR1 SGHTA, CDR2 FQGNSA. The V and J ends lost 2 bases and 5 bases, in that order; junction bases with no gene match: 3. CDR3 length: 14 amino acids. The CDR3 loop reads CASSLRREVDTQYF. In DNA, the CDR3 is TGTGCCAGCAGCTTAAGGCGGGAGGTAGATACGCAGTATTTT. The whole variable domain, remainder taken from reference TRBV7-2 and TRBJ2-3, is GAGVSQSPSNKVTEKGKDVELRCDPISGHTALYWYRQSLGQGLEFLIYFQGNSAPDKSGLPSDRFSAERTGGSVSTLTIQRTQQEDSAVYLCASSLRREVDTQYFGPGTRLTVL.

This clone was observed a single time. The V and J genes are TRBV27 and TRBJ2-7; TRBD2 aligns across 8 bases. The V gene's germline CDR1 is MNHEY and CDR2 SMNVEV (reference sequence). The length of the CDR3 is 14 residues. V was clipped by 2 bases and J by 4 bases; unmatched bases: 4. DNA for the CDR3: TGTGCCAGCAGTTTACGGGAGGGCGGGTACGAGCAGTACTTC. Translation gives CASSLREGGYEQYF.

The chain has TRBV4-1 and TRBJ2-3, with D perhaps TRBD2 (6 bases). Looked up from germline, CDR1 is MGHRA and CDR2 is YSYEKL. This CDR3 is built from 16 residues. Trimming removed 4 bases from V and 4 bases from J, with 18 bases in between. CDR3 nucleotide sequence: TGCGCCAGCAGCCGGGGGGACGGGATACGCGCAGATACGCAGTATTTT. The encoded protein is CASSRGDGIRADTQYF.

The V gene is TRBV5-5, the J gene TRBJ2-5; maybe TRBD2 (6 bases). V lost 0 bases, J lost 4 bases, and 10 bases lay in between. This CDR3 is built from 14 residues. Germline V gives CDR1 SGHKS, CDR2 YYEKEE (reference sequence). CDR3 bases: TGTGCCAGCAGCTTGGTTCGGGGGTCAGAGACCCAGTACTTC. Amino acid sequence: CASSLVRGSETQYF.